The entry below describes one T cell receptor beta chain. What it binds is not known. PCR was performed using 60 Vbeta and 13 Jbeta primers. Repertoires were generated with immunoSEQ multiplex PCR, while TCRdb's copy carries only in-frame clones and drops some. The table has 120,000 or so clones, over 60% seen once. Germline-derived CDR1 and CDR2 are SGHVS and FNYEAQ. The length of the CDR3 is 16 residues. The junction had 7 bases not matched to a gene; V was cut back by 1 base and J by 2 bases. This record comes from a study of cytomegalovirus exposure and HLA in healthy donors. The study, taken as a whole, reports: In vitro experiments confirmed that a few CMV-associated chains were specific for CMV antigens.

The chain is built from TRBV7-6 and TRBJ2-5; TRBD2 matches at 7 bases. Material: PBMCs. This receptor was obtained from a woman aged 55-70 years in good health and CMV-seropositive. The DNA for the CDR3 is TGTGCCAGCAGCTTAGTGCCGGGAGGAACACAAGAGACCCAGTACTTC. Residues: CASSLVPGGTQETQYF.